This passage covers 17 T cell receptor beta chains from one sample sequenced in a study of cytomegalovirus exposure and HLA in healthy donors. The PCR employed 60 Vbeta primers together with 13 Jbeta primers. The table came from immunoSEQ multiplex PCR; TCRdb's copy has only in-frame clones and leaves some out. The sample consists of about 140,000 clones, approximately 84% of them appearing once. The sequenced sample was PBMCs. These receptors originate from a woman in her fifties or sixties in good health and CMV-seropositive.

This clone was seen just once. The chain uses TRBV5-1 and TRBJ2-7; D not certain. V dropped 0 bases and J dropped 5 bases, with 6 bases sitting between them. Per the germline V gene, CDR1 is SGHRS and CDR2 is YFSETQ. This CDR3 is built from 12 residues. The CDR3 region is CASSLERDEQYF. CDR3 DNA: TGCGCCAGCAGCTTGGAACGAGACGAGCAGTACTTC.

This clone was seen just once. V and J are TRBV13 and TRBJ2-1; TRBD1 matches 7 bases. Germline CDR1 and CDR2: PRHDT and FYEKMQ (reference sequence). The CDR3 runs to 17 residues. Trimming cost V 4 bases and J 4 bases; bases outside gene matches: 13. This CDR3 reads CASSSSLRQGRYNEQFF. The CDR3 region has the DNA TGTGCCAGCAGCTCTTCGCTCCGACAGGGAAGGTACAATGAGCAGTTCTTC.

The gene calls are TRBV7-3 and TRBJ2-5; TRBD1 matches 10 bases. Trimming cost V 3 bases and J 11 bases; bases outside gene matches: 6. CDR1 is SGHTA and CDR2 is FQGTGA in the germline V gene. The CDR3 totals 13 residues. The DNA for the CDR3 is TGTGCCAGCAGCTTGACAGGGGGCAGTGAGCAGTACTTC. Translating it yields CASSLTGGSEQYF. Supplemented by reference TRBV7-3 and TRBJ2-5, the full variable domain reads GAGVSQTPSNKVTEKGKYVELRCDPISGHTALYWYRQSLGQGPEFLIYFQGTGAADDSGLPNDRFFAVRPEGSVSTLKIQRTERGDSAVYLCASSLTGGSEQYFGPGTRLLVL.

For this clone: Other nucleotide sequences in the sample specify the same CDR3. The rearrangement joins TRBV4-1 to TRBJ2-1; perhaps TRBD2 as D (5 bases). The CDR3 has 14 residues. V lost 1 base and J 7 bases, leaving 11 bases between the germline ends. Germline V gene lookup returns CDR1 MGHRA and CDR2 YSYEKL. CDR3 protein: CASSQVVGGNEQFF. The CDR3, as DNA: TGCGCCAGCAGCCAAGTGGTAGGAGGAAATGAGCAGTTCTTC.

V usage is TRBV6-5 and J usage is TRBJ2-5; the match to TRBD1 covers 10 bases. The ends lost 2 bases at V and 5 bases at J; junction bases unmatched: 5. The V gene's germline CDR1 is MNHEY and CDR2 SVGAGI. The length of the CDR3 is 15 residues. Here the CDR3 reads CASSYGDRGLETQYF. The CDR3 bases are TGTGCCAGCAGTTACGGGGACAGGGGCTTGGAGACCCAGTACTTC.

V gene TRBV29-1 combines with J gene TRBJ2-7; perhaps TRBD2 as D (6 bases). In germline, CDR1 is SQVTM, CDR2 ANQGSEA. Deletions cut 3 bases from V and 7 bases from J, with 16 bases between. CDR3 size: 13 residues. Written as DNA, the CDR3 is TGCAGCGTTGATGGGGGGACCCTGAGGGAGCAGTACTTC. It specifies CSVDGGTLREQYF.

The chain combines TRBV5-1 with TRBJ2-2, with D possibly matching TRBD1 (5 bases). CDR3 length equals 16 residues. The V and J ends lost 1 base and 4 bases respectively, with 14 bases between them. The germline CDR1 and CDR2 sequences are SGHRS and YFSETQ. The CDR3 bases are TGCGCCAGCAGCTTGAGCGTTGGGGCGAGCACCGGGGAGCTGTTTTTT. Protein: CASSLSVGASTGELFF.

The chain uses TRBV30 and TRBJ1-5, with a possible D match to TRBD1 (5 bases). Germline loops: CDR1 GTSNPN, CDR2 SVGIG (reference sequence). The germline V and J ends were trimmed by 3 bases and 8 bases, with 14 bases remaining between them. The CDR3 has 13 residues. DNA for the CDR3: TGTGCCTGGAGAGCCAACGGGGGAGAGCCCCAGCATTTT. Its protein product is CAWRANGGEPQHF.

This clone appeared a few times. The chain carries TRBV10-3 and TRBJ1-2; D is possibly TRBD1 (5 bases). The CDR3 is made up of 14 amino acids. Between the trimmed V and J ends, which lost 3 bases and 7 bases, there was a span of 15 bases. The germline gives CDR1 ENHRY, CDR2 SYGVKD. The chain's CDR3 is CAISEVLGAIGYTF. CDR3 sequence (DNA): TGTGCCATCAGTGAAGTCTTAGGGGCTATTGGCTACACCTTC.

This rearrangement joins TRBV18 to TRBJ2-7, with D possibly being TRBD1 (6 bases). Per the germline V gene, CDR1 is KGHSH and CDR2 is LQKENI. V was shortened by 0 bases and J by 6 bases, with 18 bases between the two germline ends. CDR3 length equals 16 residues. The CDR3 DNA is TGTGCCAGCTCACCACCGGGGCAGGGGACGTTCGCCGAGCAGTACTTC. Residues: CASSPPGQGTFAEQYF.

The genes are TRBV10-3 and TRBJ2-1; 11 bases map to TRBD2. With V trimmed by 4 bases and J by 9 bases, 5 bases remained unmatched. The CDR3 consists of 14 residues. Germline V gene lookup returns CDR1 ENHRY and CDR2 SYGVKD. For the CDR3, the DNA is TGTGCCATCAGTGCGACTAGCGGGGCGGGTGAGCAGTTCTTC. Translating gives CAISATSGAGEQFF.

The chain has TRBV28 and TRBJ1-1; D not resolved. V was shortened by 7 bases and J by 5 bases, with 14 bases between the two germline ends. There are 13 residues in the CDR3. Germline V gene sequence: CDR1 MDHEN, CDR2 SYDVKM. The CDR3 DNA is TGTGCCAGCATCCCCTCCCCGGGGACTGAAGCTTTCTTT. Its translation is CASIPSPGTEAFF.

This clone came up once. The rearrangement links TRBV10-3 to TRBJ2-6, with 9 bases that match TRBD1. The J segment lost 1 base and the V segment lost 3 bases, leaving 4 bases of the junction unmatched. The CDR3 consists of 17 residues. Germline CDR1 and CDR2: ENHRY and SYGVKD. The CDR3: CAISDTGGTSGANVLTF. CDR3 sequence (DNA): TGTGCCATCAGTGATACAGGGGGCACATCTGGGGCCAACGTCCTGACTTTC.

The CDR3 loop is CASRGGQGVSAGGPSTGANVLTF. In nucleotides, the CDR3 is TGTGCCTCACGAGGGGGACAGGGGGTCTCGGCGGGAGGGCCATCCACTGGGGCCAACGTCCTGACTTTC. This rearrangement joins TRBV30 to TRBJ2-6; TRBD1 matches at 11 bases. The CDR3 spans 23 residues. Germline V lookup: CDR1 GTSNPN, CDR2 SVGIG (reference sequence). V lost 7 bases, J lost 2 bases, and 28 bases stayed unmatched.

The gene calls are TRBV7-2 and TRBJ1-1; the D is unclear. Trimming pared 4 bases from V and 4 bases from J, leaving 16 bases between. CDR3 length equals 15 residues. The germline gives CDR1 SGHTA, CDR2 FQGNSA. CDR3 region: CASSSSTGMRTEAFF. As DNA, the CDR3 is TGTGCCAGCAGCTCGAGCACCGGGATGCGCACTGAAGCTTTCTTT.

V usage is TRBV6-5 and J usage is TRBJ1-4, with 9 bases that match TRBD1. The CDR3 consists of 15 residues. J lost 8 bases, V lost 6 bases, and 10 bases had no gene match. CDR1 is MNHEY, CDR2 SVGAGI, per germline. The CDR3 DNA sequence: TGTGCCAGCAGGAGGAGGGACAGGGCGGGCGAAAAACTGTTTTTT. Encoded protein: CASRRRDRAGEKLFF.

V and J are TRBV4-2 and TRBJ2-7; D remains unclear. The ends were cut back, 1 base at V and 2 bases at J, with 9 bases in the middle. Germline CDR1 reads LGHNA; CDR2 reads YNFKEQ. This CDR3 has 14 residues. For the CDR3, the DNA is TGTGCCAGCAGCCAAGTGGGCGCCACCTACGAGCAGTACTTC. It specifies CASSQVGATYEQYF.